What follows is one T cell receptor (beta chain) and its context. This clonotype was detected only a few times. No antigen is known for it. Qualities for individual bases were not recorded, and no much larger clone is one base off. A patient counted as having stable hyperthyroidism if there was no progression to ophthalmopathy within 18 months of follow-up. Patients with hyperthyroidism were aged 18 to 65 years, had been newly diagnosed, and had a disease duration of less than 2 months. Patients with other autoimmune diseases, uncontrolled infections, pregnancy or lactation were excluded from the study. Clinical symptoms, serum thyroxine, TRAb, thyroid ultrasound and orbital computed tomography formed the basis of the diagnosis. Ficoll-Paque density gradient centrifugation was used to isolate PBMCs from 9.5 to 10 ml of fresh peripheral blood. Trizol reagent was used to extract the total RNA, and its quality was then checked on an Agilent 2100 Bioanalyzer.

For repertoire sequencing, TCR beta CDR3 regions were amplified from RNA transcripts. HTBI primers and the Qiagen OneStep RT-PCR kit were used in a first-round RT-PCR, which was followed by a second-round multiplex PCR, size selection and purification. Libraries were sequenced on an Illumina HiSeq2000 using paired-end 100 bp reads. The source study handled its data this way. SOAPnuke was used to process the reads, removing any read that contained adapters or uncalled bases, had a mean Phred below 15, or lacked an exact match to the constant primer or identifier. High-quality paired reads were merged with COPE v1.2.5. Each unique nucleotide sequence was treated as a clonotype, and MiTCR v1.1 was used to align the clonotypes to the IMGT TRB V, D and J references. Analysis was restricted to V-J combinations with a frequency above 0.0001, which covered roughly 99% of repertoires. For each V-J combination, a TCR clonal expansion and chaos score was defined as the ratio of F50 clonal expansion to chaos observed in the TCRdist matrix. Welch's t-statistics and random forest were used to reduce the features to about 12 V-J combinations, which were then used as input to a naive Bayes classifier. Thyroid-blood repertoire similarity was quantified with the Morisita-Horn index. TCRdb passed the public sequencing reads through fastp at Q25 and MiXCR, retaining productive beta sequences. Merged by CDR3 protein, the rows form single entries marked with the most common genes and DNA. For this entry, the V and J calls and clone size follow TCRdb and not the study's own pipeline. Present in this sample are a few hundred thousand distinct CDR3 sequences, 17% of which were seen just once. Roughly 2.6% of the sample rests with the top ten.

This entry comes from a study of Graves' ophthalmopathy and Graves' hyperthyroidism (dated by TCRdb to the late 2010s). In the study overall: Peripheral blood samples were taken at the time of initial diagnosis, before any treatment was given. In more than five hyperthyroidism patients, T-cell repertoires of thyroid tissue and blood were compared. A discovery set of 100 patients (43 ophthalmopathy, about 58 stable hyperthyroidism) was enrolled to explore V-J signatures distinguishing ophthalmopathy from hyperthyroidism. After sampling, hyperthyroidism patients received methimazole starting at 30 mg daily, and ophthalmopathy patients received high-dose intravenous methylprednisolone. The study used signatures of the TCR beta repertoire to tell Graves' ophthalmopathy apart from Graves' hyperthyroidism and to predict which patients would progress to ophthalmopathy. In total, 135 blood samples were TCR-sequenced: roughly 45 ophthalmopathy, approximately 75 hyperthyroidism and about 17 hyperthyroidism-to-ophthalmopathy patients. An independent validation cohort comprised 18 hyperthyroidism patients and some 16 patients who later progressed from hyperthyroidism to ophthalmopathy. Broader findings and caveats from the paper: Among expanded thyroid clonotypes with frequency above 0.001, most also showed up in blood, which suggests that blood repertoires may reflect the thyroid immune response. Sample size was not statistically predetermined, and group allocation was not concealed from the investigators. In validation, the model predicted ophthalmopathy progression with 70.59% sensitivity and roughly 72% specificity; some 13 predicted patients were CT-confirmed with GO in a median of around 6.5 months. The 13-signature model separated ophthalmopathy from stable hyperthyroidism with around 90% sensitivity and 81% to 82% specificity in cross-validation, and 80%/75% in the test set.

The CDR3 contains 16 residues, cysteine and phenylalanine counted. This entry keeps only the CDR3 DNA: 48 bases, framed from base 1. V loses 2 bases, J loses 0 bases, and the germline ends lie 12 bases apart. As encoded in the germline V gene, CDR1 is MNHEY while CDR2 is SVGAGI. Sequencing input: peripheral blood. The clonotype comes from an adult woman with stable Graves' hyperthyroidism. This chain joins TRBV6-5 to TRBJ2-3, with the D gene not confidently named. Here the CDR3 is given as CASSYRRPTSTDTQYF. The DNA sequence is TGTGCCAGCAGTTACCGACGGCCGACAAGCACAGATACGCAGTATTTT.